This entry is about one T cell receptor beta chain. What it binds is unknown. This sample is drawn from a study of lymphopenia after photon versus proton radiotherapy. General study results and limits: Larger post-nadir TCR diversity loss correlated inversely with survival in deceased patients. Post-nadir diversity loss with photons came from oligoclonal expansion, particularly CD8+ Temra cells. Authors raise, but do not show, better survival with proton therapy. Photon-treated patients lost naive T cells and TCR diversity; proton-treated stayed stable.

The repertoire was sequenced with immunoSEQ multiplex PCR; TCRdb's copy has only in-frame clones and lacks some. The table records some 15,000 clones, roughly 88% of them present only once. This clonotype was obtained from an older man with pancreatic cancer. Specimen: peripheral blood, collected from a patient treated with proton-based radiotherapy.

The CDR3 DNA follows: TGCGCCAGCAGTGAGTCGGGTATAGCGGGGGAGTCCTACAATGAGCAGTTCTTC. Protein product: CASSESGIAGESYNEQFF. This chain uses TRBV10-1 with TRBJ2-1; 9 nucleotides match TRBD2. The germline V gene has CDR1 WNHNN and CDR2 SYGVQD (reference sequence). J was trimmed by 1 base and V by 0 bases; bases with no gene match: 7. This CDR3 region has 18 residues.